A single TCR beta chain is shown here with its context. CDR1 is WNHNN, CDR2 SYGVQD, per germline (reference sequence). This CDR3 has 19 residues. Trimming at V came to 7 bases and at J to 7 bases, leaving 21 bases not matched to a gene. The data belong to a study of T-cell memory formation after mild COVID-19. Overall study context: Most TCR clusters belonged to a single donor.

TCRdb fed the 5' RACE reads into MiXCR, producing one record per CDR3 protein. The data contain around 320,000 distinct CDR3 sequences, approximately 19% of them singletons. The receptor comes from a man aged 18 to 35 who had mild COVID-19 (a few samples of this study predate the infection). Cell type and time point are not known. The V and J genes are TRBV10-1 and TRBJ2-1; TRBD1 matches 11 bases. The sequencing input was PBMCs or a T cell subset sorted from them (not recorded which). CDR3 residues: CASISGQGAAYPQSNEQFF. The CDR3 DNA sequence: TGCGCCAGCATTAGCGGACAGGGGGCGGCGTACCCCCAGTCGAATGAGCAGTTCTTC.